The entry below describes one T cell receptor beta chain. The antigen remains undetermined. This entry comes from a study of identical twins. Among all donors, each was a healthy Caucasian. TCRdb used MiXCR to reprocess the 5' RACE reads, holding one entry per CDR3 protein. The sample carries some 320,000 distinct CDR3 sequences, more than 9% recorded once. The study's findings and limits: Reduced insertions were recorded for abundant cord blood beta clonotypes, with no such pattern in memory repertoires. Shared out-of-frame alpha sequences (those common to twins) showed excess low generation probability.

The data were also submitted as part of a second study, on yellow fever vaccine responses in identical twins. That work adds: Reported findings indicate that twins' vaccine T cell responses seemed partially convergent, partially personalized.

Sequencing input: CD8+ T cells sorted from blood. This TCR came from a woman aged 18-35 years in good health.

The CDR3 region has the DNA TGTGCCACCAAGTACCGACTAGCGGAAGACAATGAGCAGTTCTTC. Translating it yields CATKYRLAEDNEQFF. The chain recombines TRBV15 with TRBJ2-1, with 9 positions matching TRBD2. The CDR3 runs to 15 residues. The trim removed 7 bases at V and 5 bases at J, leaving 9 bases unmatched. The germline V gene has CDR1 LNHNV and CDR2 YYDKDF (reference sequence). Full variable domain (remainder filled in from reference TRBV15 and TRBJ2-1): DAMVIQNPRYQVTQFGKPVTLSCSQTLNHNVMYWYQQKSSQAPKLLFHYYDKDFNNEADTPDNFQSRRPNTSFCFLDIRSPGLGDTAMYLCATKYRLAEDNEQFFGPGTRLTVL.